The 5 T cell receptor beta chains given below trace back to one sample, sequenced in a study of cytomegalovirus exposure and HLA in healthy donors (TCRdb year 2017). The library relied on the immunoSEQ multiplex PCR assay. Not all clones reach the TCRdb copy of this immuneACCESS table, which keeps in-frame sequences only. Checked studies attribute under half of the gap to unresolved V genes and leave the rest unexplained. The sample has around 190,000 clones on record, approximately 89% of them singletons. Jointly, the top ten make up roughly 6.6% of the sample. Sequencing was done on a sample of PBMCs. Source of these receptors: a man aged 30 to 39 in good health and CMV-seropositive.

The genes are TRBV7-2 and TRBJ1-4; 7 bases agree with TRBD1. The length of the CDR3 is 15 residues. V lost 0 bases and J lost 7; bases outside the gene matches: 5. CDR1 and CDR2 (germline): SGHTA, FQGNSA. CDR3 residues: CASSLARTGGEKLFF. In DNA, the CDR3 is TGTGCCAGCAGCTTAGCGAGGACAGGCGGTGAAAAACTGTTTTTT.

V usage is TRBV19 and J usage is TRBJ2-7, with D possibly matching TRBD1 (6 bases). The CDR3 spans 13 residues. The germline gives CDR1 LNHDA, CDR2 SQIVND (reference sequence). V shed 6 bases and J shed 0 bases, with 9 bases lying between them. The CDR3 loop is CASRRTASYEQYF. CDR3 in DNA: TGTGCCAGTAGACGGACAGCCTCCTACGAGCAGTACTTC.

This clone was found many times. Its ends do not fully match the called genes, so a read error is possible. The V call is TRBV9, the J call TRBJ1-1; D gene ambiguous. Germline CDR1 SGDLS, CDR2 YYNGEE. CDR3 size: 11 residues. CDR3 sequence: CASSPGDTMDF. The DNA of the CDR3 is TGTGCCAGCAGCCCGGGCGACACGATGGACTTT.

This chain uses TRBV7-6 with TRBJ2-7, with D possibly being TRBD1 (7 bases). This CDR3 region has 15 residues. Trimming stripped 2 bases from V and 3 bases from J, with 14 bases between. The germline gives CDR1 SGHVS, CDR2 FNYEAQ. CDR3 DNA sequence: TGTGCCAGCAGCTTATCCCAGGGGGGTGTCTACGAGCAGTACTTC. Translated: CASSLSQGGVYEQYF.

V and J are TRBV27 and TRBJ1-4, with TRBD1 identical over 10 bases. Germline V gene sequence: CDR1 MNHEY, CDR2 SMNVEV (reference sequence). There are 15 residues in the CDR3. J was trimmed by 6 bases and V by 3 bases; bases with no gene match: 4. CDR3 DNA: TGTGCCAGCAGTTTGGGACAGGGGAACGATGAAAAACTGTTTTTT. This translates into CASSLGQGNDEKLFF. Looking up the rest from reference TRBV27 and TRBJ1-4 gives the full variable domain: EAQVTQNPRYLITVTGKKLTVTCSQNMNHEYMSWYRQDPGLGLRQIYYSMNVEVTDKGDVPEGYKVSRKEKRNFPLILESPSPNQTSLYFCASSLGQGNDEKLFFGSGTQLSVL.